Listed below are T cell receptor beta chains from one sample, sequenced in a study of cytomegalovirus exposure and HLA in healthy donors. TCRdb's table, derived via immunoSEQ multiplex PCR, lists solely in-frame clones and lacks some. Here the sample spans about 21,000 clones, about 78% being singletons. Sample: PBMCs. These receptors originate from a man between 60 and 70 years old in good health and CMV-seronegative. The conserved cysteine and the conserved F or W are not part of the CDR3 here.

TRBJ2-3 TRBV6-5 ASRWGQGVDTQY
TRBJ2-7 TRBV9 ASSVSLEPYYEQY
TRBJ1-4 TRBV6-1 ASGTGDTYNEKLF
TRBJ2-7 TRBV7-7 ASSPTSGAYEQY
TRBJ1-2 TRBV7-9 ASSSRGQGGGYT
TRBJ2-7 TRBV6-1 ASSKPSRGIYEQY
TRBJ2-7 TRBV7-9 ASSPGLAVIYEQY
TRBJ2-1 TRBV27 ASQFTSGRAYEQF
TRBJ2-3 TRBV7-2 ASSLSRVADTQY
TRBJ2-1 TRBV6-5 ASSSGLLSYNEQF
TRBJ1-2 TRBV13 ASSFVIGGVYGYT
TRBJ1-5 TRBV28 ASSLYRGNQPQH
TRBJ2-7 TRBV20-1 SARPQKQY
TRBJ2-7 TRBV11-3 ASSQAGGASYEQY
TRBJ2-1 TRBV28 ASSLLAGGRWNEQF
TRBJ1-2 TRBV6-4 ASNFAGTGGPSRDGYT
TRBJ2-7 TRBV6-1 ASSEVRGYEQY
TRBJ1-2 TRBV11-2 ASSPSGNSNYGYT
TRBJ2-3 TRBV7-6 ASSPQGLVLRGDTQY
TRBJ2-2 TRBV5-1 ASSQGQGAGELF
TRBJ1-5 TRBV30 AWSPPTGAYSNQPQH
TRBJ2-7 TRBV10-2 ASSPTGAYYEQY
TRBJ2-3 TRBV7-3 ASSLLATISTDTQY
TRBJ2-3 TRBV11-3 ASSVSLGTDTQY
TRBJ2-3 TRBV5-5 ASSLGGQGALDTQY
TRBJ1-6 TRBV19 ASSIRGDRGLGSPLH
TRBJ1-6 TRBV5-1 ASSLGQSYNSPLH
TRBJ1-2 TRBV7-8 ASSPAAFRAPRYGYT
TRBJ2-7 TRBV6-1 ASRESVPDRGSGEQY
TRBJ1-2 TRBV5-1 ASSLGGQGYP
TRBJ1-6 TRBV5-1 ASSLLTGYSSPLH
TRBJ2-5 TRBV9 ASSVGREGETQY
TRBJ1-6 TRBV18 ASSDGGPLH
TRBJ1-5 TRBV7-2 ASSLVGGVGGNQPQH
TRBJ2-7 TRBV5-1 ASSRREGSEQY
TRBJ2-5 TRBV28 ASSSGGRVLSTQY
TRBJ1-3 TRBV13 ASSKPGTGAGNTIY
TRBJ2-3 TRBV7-3 ASSLLGGTDTQY